This is a list of T cell receptor beta chains from one sample in a study of T-cell reconstitution after alpha-beta-depleted transplantation in children. TCRdb ran MiXCR on the PCR reads and lists one entry per CDR3 protein. The table lists 500,000 or so distinct CDR3 sequences, 32% of them singletons. The sequences come from PBMCs from the stem cell graft donor, collected from the stem cell graft. These receptors were taken from a human donor who donated a stem cell graft to a child with aplastic anemia. Both conserved end residues are part of each CDR3. The order of the fields is D gene, clone size, J gene, V gene, CDR3 DNA, CDR3 protein. A D gene is named only where the DNA matches it firmly. Expanded clones get a size class; other rows say once, few or many, or leave the size out.

.,few,TRBJ2-5,TRBV18,TGTGCCAGCTCACCACCGGGGAGATCCGAGACCCAGTACTTC,CASSPPGRSETQYF
.,few,TRBJ2-3,TRBV29-1,TGCAGCGTTGAGGAAGATACGCAGTATTTT,CSVEEDTQYF
.,.,TRBJ1-3,TRBV18,TGTGCCAGCTCACCAACCTCTGGAAACACCATATATTTT,CASSPTSGNTIYF
.,.,TRBJ2-2,TRBV12-3/TRBV12-4,TGTGCCAGCCCCATTCGTGATCTCCCCAAACTTCCCGGGGAGCTGTTTTTT,CASPIRDLPKLPGELFF
.,few,TRBJ2-5,TRBV12-3/TRBV12-4,TGTGCCAGCAGTTTGCGGGCGGATGAGACCCAGTACTTC,CASSLRADETQYF
TRBD2,few,TRBJ2-5,TRBV13,TGTGCCAGCAGCGACGGGACTAGAAACCAAGAGACCCAGTACTTC,CASSDGTRNQETQYF
TRBD2,few,TRBJ2-1,TRBV29-1,TGCAGCGCTGCCGGGACTAGCGGCTATGAGCAGTTCTTC,CSAAGTSGYEQFF
.,few,TRBJ1-6,TRBV5-1,TGCGCCAGCAGTCACGTCAATCGAGAGGGGCGCGGTTCACCCCTCCACTTT,CASSHVNREGRGSPLHF
.,few,TRBJ1-1,TRBV18,TGTGCCAGCTCATCGGGACAAACGAACACTGAAGCTTTCTTT,CASSSGQTNTEAFF
.,few,TRBJ2-1,TRBV20-1,TGCAGTGCTAAGGGATTCCCCAACAATGAGCAGTTCTTC,CSAKGFPNNEQFF
TRBD1,.,TRBJ2-7,TRBV5-5,TGCGCCAGCAGCCAAGCACAGGGGGCGAGACCCTACGAGCAGTACTTC,CASSQAQGARPYEQYF
TRBD1,.,TRBJ2-2,TRBV29-1,TGCAGCGTAACGGACAGGCGCGGCGGGGAGCTGTTTTTT,CSVTDRRGGELFF
TRBD2,few,TRBJ2-3,TRBV29-1,TGCAGCGTTGACGCGACTAGCGGGATTGGCGATACGCAGTATTTT,CSVDATSGIGDTQYF
TRBD2,.,TRBJ2-3,TRBV6-1,TGTGCCAGCAGCCTAAGCGGGAGGGCCTGGGATACGCAGTATTTT,CASSLSGRAWDTQYF
.,.,TRBJ1-2,TRBV20-1,TGCAGTGCTGCGCCAGGGAGTGATGGCTACACCTTC,CSAAPGSDGYTF
TRBD1,.,TRBJ2-5,TRBV6-2/TRBV6-3,TGTGCCAGCAGTTACGGCCAGGGACAGGCCGTGGAGACCCAGTACTTC,CASSYGQGQAVETQYF
TRBD1,.,TRBJ2-7,TRBV7-6,TGTGCCAGCAGCACCGGACTACTACGGGACAGGGGTCTAGAGCAGTACTTC,CASSTGLLRDRGLEQYF
.,.,TRBJ2-5,TRBV20-1,TGCAGTGCTAGGATACAAGAGACCCAGTACTTC,CSARIQETQYF
.,few,TRBJ2-7,TRBV29-1,TGCAGCGCAGCAGGGGAATTTGGCGAGCAGTACTTC,CSAAGEFGEQYF